These 21 T cell receptor beta chains originate from one sample sequenced in a study of T cell responses to AZD1222 COVID-19 vaccine. Only in-frame clones appear in the TCRdb table, and some are missing; sequencing was by immunoSEQ multiplex PCR. The profile shows 57,000 or so clones, roughly 70% of them singletons. The sequencing here drew on peripheral blood, taken on day 0 of AZD1222 vaccination. All receptors come from an adult in good health.

The chain has TRBV11-3 and TRBJ1-1; D call uncertain. Germline V gene lookup returns CDR1 SGHNT and CDR2 YENEEA. The CDR3 consists of 13 residues. V gave up 1 base and J gave up 5 bases, with 8 bases separating them. CDR3 protein: CASSLVARTEAFF. In nucleotides, the CDR3 is TGTGCCAGCAGCTTAGTGGCCAGGACTGAAGCTTTCTTT. Looking up the rest from reference TRBV11-3 and TRBJ1-1 gives the full variable domain: EAGVVQSPRYKIIEKKQPVAFWCNPISGHNTLYWYLQNLGQGPELLIRYENEEAVDDSQLPKDRFSAERLKGVDSTLKIQPAELGDSAVYLCASSLVARTEAFFGQGTRLTVV.

This clone was counted a single time. V is TRBV5-6 and J is TRBJ1-1, with D perhaps matching TRBD1 (5 bases). The germline V gene has CDR1 SGHDT and CDR2 YYEEEE. CDR3 length: 13 amino acids. Trimming shortened V by 1 base and J by 4 bases, and 8 bases separated the two germline ends. The CDR3 nucleotides are TGTGCCAGCAGCTTGAGGGGTTCCACTGAAGCTTTCTTT. This codes for CASSLRGSTEAFF.

The count of this clone is one. The J gene is TRBJ2-2, the V gene TRBV4-1; D gene unclear. The CDR3 runs to 13 residues. Germline V CDR1 and CDR2: MGHRA, YSYEKL. V was clipped by 3 bases and J by 6 bases, with 8 bases between them. The CDR3 region has the DNA TGCGCCAGCAGCCAGATAGGAGCCGGGGAGCTGTTTTTT. Protein product: CASSQIGAGELFF.

The V gene is TRBV19, the J gene TRBJ1-4; 7 bases are a match to TRBD1. Trimming at V came to 5 bases and at J to 8 bases, leaving 11 bases not matched to a gene. The CDR3 runs to 15 residues. Germline V gene lookup returns CDR1 LNHDA and CDR2 SQIVND (reference sequence). The CDR3 nucleotides are TGTGCCAGTAGTCTCGGAGGGGACAGCTTGGAAAAACTGTTTTTT. Residues: CASSLGGDSLEKLFF.

The chain recombines TRBV10-1 with TRBJ2-3, with TRBD1 matching 9 bases. V lost 3 bases, J lost 2 bases, and 3 bases stayed unmatched. The germline CDR1 and CDR2 sequences are WNHNN and SYGVQD (reference sequence). CDR3 length: 15 amino acids. CDR3 protein: CASSEYRGPTDTQYF. The CDR3 DNA sequence: TGCGCCAGCAGTGAATACAGGGGGCCCACAGATACGCAGTATTTT.

The chain employs TRBV24-1 and TRBJ1-5; D possibly corresponds to TRBD1 (5 bases). The V gene lost 3 bases and the J gene lost 7 bases, with 12 bases spanning the gap. CDR1 KGHDR and CDR2 SFDVKD come from the germline V gene. The CDR3 has 14 amino acids. The CDR3 DNA reads TGTGCCACCAGTGATAATTACAGGTTCCAGCCCCAGCATTTT. Residues: CATSDNYRFQPQHF.

The chain uses TRBV7-8 and TRBJ1-2, with D perhaps matching TRBD1 (5 bases). This CDR3 has 13 amino acids. The V gene's germline CDR1 is SGHVS and CDR2 FQNEAQ. Deletions cut 0 bases from V and 8 bases from J, with 10 bases between. CDR3 loop: CASSLAGDPGYTF. The CDR3 DNA follows: TGTGCCAGCAGCTTAGCAGGGGACCCAGGCTACACCTTC.

This clone appeared a single time. This chain joins TRBV5-1 and TRBJ2-3; possibly TRBD1 or TRBD2 for D (7 bases each). V was trimmed by 4 bases and J by 2 bases, leaving 14 bases between them. The CDR3 length is 15 residues. Germline V CDR1 and CDR2: SGHRS, YFSETQ. CDR3 nucleotides: TGCGCCAGCAGCGGGGAGGGACAGTTCACAGATACGCAGTATTTT. Translation: CASSGEGQFTDTQYF.

The chain couples TRBV7-8 to TRBJ2-7; D might be TRBD1 or TRBD2, each matching 5 bases. V lost 5 bases and J 3 bases, leaving 11 bases between the germline ends. CDR3 length: 13 residues. The germline V gene encodes CDR1 SGHVS and CDR2 FQNEAQ. The CDR3, as DNA: TGTGCCAGCAGCCGGGGCCCCGGCTACGAGCAGTACTTC. Encoded protein: CASSRGPGYEQYF.

This clone was seen a few times. The chain has TRBV11-2 and TRBJ2-1; 11 bases align to TRBD2. The CDR3 contains 15 residues. V was pared by 2 bases and J by 8 bases, with 5 bases of the junction left unmatched. Germline V CDR1 and CDR2: SGHAT, FQNNGV. The CDR3 loop is CASSLLAGGRDEQFF. The DNA of the CDR3 is TGTGCCAGCAGCTTACTAGCGGGGGGACGCGATGAGCAGTTCTTC.

This chain uses TRBV2 with TRBJ2-1, with 7 bases identical to TRBD2. CDR1 and CDR2 from the germline V gene are SNHLY and FYNNEI. The CDR3 loop spans 14 amino acids. J was trimmed by 8 bases and V by 7 bases; bases with no gene match: 11. The CDR3 nucleotides read TGTGCCAGCACCCCCCTCGTGACTAGCCATGAGCAGTTCTTC. Translation: CASTPLVTSHEQFF. Filled out from reference TRBV2 and TRBJ2-1, the complete variable domain reads EPEVTQTPSHQVTQMGQEVILRCVPISNHLYFYWYRQILGQKVEFLVSFYNNEISEKSEIFDDQFSVERPDGSNFTLKIRSTKLEDSAMYFCASTPLVTSHEQFFGPGTRLTVL.

The chain combines TRBV5-1 with TRBJ1-6, with 8 bases aligning to TRBD1. The CDR3 contains 18 residues. The germline CDR1 and CDR2 sequences are SGHRS and YFSETQ. Trimming removed 4 bases from V and 8 bases from J; junction bases left unmatched: 17. CDR3 protein: CASSLGQGLSQGDSPLHF. For the CDR3, the DNA is TGCGCCAGCAGCCTTGGACAGGGACTCAGTCAGGGAGATTCACCCCTCCACTTT.

V gene TRBV30 combines with J gene TRBJ1-1; D unresolved. CDR3 size: 14 residues. V dropped 6 bases and J dropped 0 bases, with 14 bases sitting between them. Germline assignment: CDR1 GTSNPN and CDR2 SVGIG (reference sequence). CDR3 protein: CACPTVGMNTEAFF. The DNA of the CDR3 is TGTGCCTGTCCCACCGTGGGCATGAACACTGAAGCTTTCTTT.

The J gene is TRBJ1-4, the V gene TRBV23-1; 7 bases map to TRBD1. TRBV23-1 counts as an open reading frame of uncertain function. This CDR3 contains 16 residues. Germline trimming cut 4 bases from V and 5 bases from J; bases unmatched to any gene: 10. Written as DNA, the CDR3 is TGCGCCAGCAGTCCGACCGGACAGGACCGAAATGAAAAACTGTTTTTT. This sequence encodes CASSPTGQDRNEKLFF.

This clone turned up a few times. This sequence joins TRBV27 and TRBJ2-1, with D maybe TRBD2 (5 bases). V gave up 3 bases and J gave up 6 bases, with 12 bases separating them. This CDR3 has 14 amino acids. In germline, CDR1 is MNHEY, CDR2 SMNVEV (reference sequence). The CDR3 spells CASSLIEGINEQFF. DNA of the CDR3: TGTGCCAGCAGTTTGATTGAGGGAATCAATGAGCAGTTCTTC.

V usage is TRBV7-2 and J usage is TRBJ2-5; 7 nucleotides line up with TRBD1. The length of the CDR3 is 15 residues. Germline assignment: CDR1 SGHTA and CDR2 FQGNSA. V was pared by 2 bases and J by 4 bases, with 7 bases of the junction left unmatched. The CDR3 loop reads CASSLWGTVTETQYF. The CDR3 DNA reads as TGTGCCAGCAGCTTATGGGGGACAGTGACAGAGACCCAGTACTTC.

This clone has a single count. The chain recombines TRBV28 with TRBJ1-5; TRBD1 might be the D (6 bases). CDR1 is MDHEN, CDR2 SYDVKM, per germline. Deletions cut 3 bases from V and 11 bases from J, with 11 bases between. This CDR3 spans 12 amino acids. Here the CDR3 reads CASSFRAGAQHF. The CDR3 region has the DNA TGTGCCAGCAGTTTTCGGGCAGGGGCCCAGCATTTT.

This clone came up once. This chain links TRBV7-8 with TRBJ2-7; no reliable D call. The ends were cut back, 5 bases at V and 3 bases at J, with 8 bases in the middle. This CDR3 has 12 residues. CDR1 and CDR2 from the germline V gene are SGHVS and FQNEAQ. In nucleotides, the CDR3 is TGTGCCAGCAGCCCAGGCGACTACGAGCAGTACTTC. Its translation: CASSPGDYEQYF.

This clone was detected only a few times. This chain connects TRBV30 to TRBJ1-1; 7 nucleotides align to TRBD1. Germline lookup yields CDR1 GTSNPN and CDR2 SVGIG (reference sequence). This CDR3 comprises 12 residues. The V segment lost 5 bases and the J segment 5 bases; nucleotides outside the gene matches: 5. The CDR3 sequence is CAWDQGGTEAFF. Here the CDR3 DNA reads TGTGCCTGGGATCAGGGGGGGACTGAAGCTTTCTTT.

This sequence joins TRBV5-1 and TRBJ2-2; 8 bases fit TRBD1. This CDR3 is built from 15 residues. CDR1 is SGHRS and CDR2 is YFSETQ in the germline V gene. Trimming at V came to 3 bases and at J to 3 bases, leaving 4 bases not matched to a gene. As DNA, the CDR3 is TGCGCCAGCAGCTGGACAGGGACGTACACCGGGGAGCTGTTTTTT. As protein: CASSWTGTYTGELFF.

The V and J genes are TRBV14 and TRBJ1-1; no firm D call. Germline lookup yields CDR1 SGHDN and CDR2 FVKESK. The CDR3 covers 14 residues. V lost 2 bases and J lost 4, with 11 bases in between. CDR3 protein: CASSQTMAGTEAFF. CDR3 nucleotide sequence: TGTGCCAGCAGCCAAACGATGGCGGGCACTGAAGCTTTCTTT.